The TCR beta chain described here comes from a study of blood T cells in healthy people across ages (dated by TCRdb to between 2014 and 2017). With respect to the entire study: In model experiments, template switching captured roughly one uniquely barcoded TCR beta cDNA molecule for every two T cells. To track age-related changes in TCR beta repertoire diversity, the study relied on deep sequencing normalized with unique cDNA molecular identifiers. The donors were divided into four age groups: young (average approximately 17 years), middle-aged (roughly 42), aged (approximately 62) and long-lived (more than 75). Donors of different ages were randomly distributed across sequencing lanes to avoid experimental bias. The study analyzed two additional independent replicas of 1 million unique cDNA reads from the same blood draw for two donors, one aged 18 to 29 and one aged 80 or older.

The germline ends are 20 bases apart after V is trimmed by 0 bases and J by 11 bases. The CDR3 sequence holds 15 residues, the cysteine and phenylalanine included. Here the CDR3 DNA is all that survives: 45 bases in frame from base 1. The germline V gene sets CDR1 to SGHRS and CDR2 to YFSETQ. Overall results and qualifications from the work: There was a strong correlation between observed TCR beta diversity and the percentage of naive T cells measured by flow cytometry. Total diversity estimates from one million sequenced T cells were considered lower bounds and underestimates. Donor CMV infection status was unknown, potentially confounding age-related changes in expanded clonotypes. Compared with the aged group, the long-lived group had more naive CD4+ T cells, fewer expanded clones and increased TCR diversity, a pattern suggesting age selection. Since profiling was done on bulk unsorted PBMCs, naive and antigen-experienced compartments could not be conclusively compared. As age increased, observed TCR beta diversity per million T cells dropped in a roughly linear way, and a significant reduction was already evident by age 40.

The donors were 40 or so Caucasian individuals from Russia, aged roughly 6 to 100 years, who were systemically healthy. Each donor gave roughly 11 milliliters of peripheral blood, drawn into EDTA-treated Vacutainer tubes. PBMCs were isolated by Ficoll-Paque density-gradient centrifugation, with at least 7 million obtained per sample. Total RNA, at least 6 micrograms per sample, was extracted from PBMCs with Trizol reagent. For every donor, an aliquot of PBMCs went through flow cytometry to measure the percentages of naive CD45RAhigh/CD27high T cells. The library came from 5' RACE. Instrument used: Illumina HiSeq 2500. The second PCR ran for roughly 7 to 12 cycles and used a J-beta primer mix along with a sample-barcoded 5' primer. Each TCR beta cDNA molecule received a unique molecular identifier from a template-switch 5' adaptor carrying 12 random nucleotides. At least 3 million CDR3-containing paired-end reads were obtained from each sample. First-strand cDNA synthesis was performed from all RNA using the Mint cDNA synthesis kit, with priming by a TRBC-specific oligonucleotide. All cDNA was treated with uracil-DNA glycosylase and then went through a first 18-cycle PCR with the universal primers M1SS and BC2_uni_R. The published analysis was carried out like this. Each sample was normalized by randomly selecting 1 million high-quality reads, each carrying a distinct molecular identifier. Reads sharing molecular identifiers were discarded rather than binned into consensus sequences. MiTCR, run with a Q25 quality threshold and the strictest error-elimination algorithm, handled CDR3 identification, clonotype clustering and error correction. A nonparametric unseen species model with Euler transformation was used to estimate a lower bound on total TCR beta diversity. TCRdb reanalyzed the raw reads on its own, using fastp at Q25 for trimming and MiXCR for clone calling, and kept in-frame beta chains. Rows merge per CDR3 protein into single entries with the most common DNA and genes. TCRdb, rather than the study authors, made the V and J calls. This sample lists 1.5 million or so distinct CDR3 sequences; 40% to 45% were detected once. Just over 4% of the sample rests with the top ten.

In this sample, this clonotype turned up a few times. It has no known antigen specificity. No quality values exist for individual bases; no much larger clone is one base distant. The sequence joins TRBV5-1 to TRBJ2-5, with the D gene not clear enough to name. The material sequenced was blood. This receptor was obtained from a woman in her late teens or twenties in good health. DNA sequence: TGCGCCAGCAGCTTGGGTACTGGCTCCTACAATGAGCAGTACTTC. It translates to CASSLGTGSYNEQYF.